This T cell receptor beta chain was captured in a study of T cells after yellow fever vaccination. Study in general: Preparation of the low-cell-number fractions used SMART-Seq v4 Ultra Low Input.

They built TCR cDNA with 5'RACE template switching, a step that put in a universal primer site and UMIs. One entry per CDR3 protein, called by TCRdb with MiXCR from the 5' RACE reads. The sample includes under 500,000 distinct CDR3 sequences, around a sixth seen only once; the top ten take roughly 19%. Germline lookup yields CDR1 SGHTA and CDR2 FQGNSA. V lost 1 base and J lost 13, with 11 bases in between. The CDR3 loop spans 13 amino acids. This TCR was sampled from a man aged 18 to 29 who received the YFV17D yellow fever vaccine. J is TRBJ1-6 and V is TRBV7-2, with D possibly TRBD1 on 6 matching bases. Sequencing used PBMCs, obtained before the yellow fever booster vaccination. The CDR3 loop reads CASSLEAQGPLHF. In nucleotides, the CDR3 is TGTGCCAGCAGCTTAGAGGCTCAGGGGCCCCTCCACTTT.